This is a list of T cell receptor beta chains from one sample in a study of T cell repertoires in cytomegalovirus infection. TCRdb passed the reads through MiXCR, listing each CDR3 protein once. The data hold over 450,000 distinct CDR3 sequences, with around 11% observed a single time. The sequenced sample consisted of PBMCs. These TCRs come from a human donor in good health (CMV status not recorded). Some clones in this sample may be carry-over from other donors' samples. CDR3s include the opening cysteine and the closing phenylalanine or tryptophan. A D gene is named only where the DNA matches it firmly. Clone size is stated in some rows and not others, as once, few, many or a class when expanded.

clone_size	v_call	j_call	d_call	cdr3_aa	cdr3_nt
many	TRBV12-3/TRBV12-4	TRBJ1-3	.	CASRGFAGNTIYF	TGTGCCAGCAGGGGTTTTGCTGGAAACACCATATATTTT
many	TRBV7-2	TRBJ2-3	TRBD2	CASSFAQRGGTDTQYF	TGTGCCAGCAGCTTCGCCCAGCGGGGGGGCACAGATACGCAGTATTTT
few	TRBV20-1	TRBJ2-7	.	CSAGLAAADGYEQYF	TGCAGTGCTGGTCTGGCGGCAGCGGATGGCTACGAGCAGTACTTC
many	TRBV11-2	TRBJ2-1	TRBD2	CASSLGIVAGNNEQFF	TGTGCCAGCAGCTTAGGCATCGTAGCGGGGAACAATGAGCAGTTCTTC
many	TRBV7-8	TRBJ1-3	.	CASSPQGGGSGNTIYF	TGTGCCAGCAGCCCACAGGGAGGGGGATCTGGAAACACCATATATTTT
many	TRBV7-2	TRBJ2-6	TRBD2	CASSLVSSGSSGANVLTF	TGTGCCAGCAGCTTAGTATCTAGCGGGAGCTCTGGGGCCAACGTCCTGACTTTC
.	TRBV15	TRBJ2-7	TRBD2	CVTAAGGLSYEQYF	TGTGTCACTGCGGCGGGAGGTCTCTCCTACGAGCAGTACTTC
few	TRBV29-1	TRBJ1-1	TRBD1	CSVGTGDNTEAFF	TGCAGCGTTGGGACAGGGGATAACACTGAAGCTTTCTTT
few	TRBV12-3/TRBV12-4	TRBJ2-7	.	CASSGSLSSYEQYF	TGTGCCAGCAGTGGGAGTCTTAGCTCCTACGAGCAGTACTTC
few	TRBV20-1	TRBJ2-7	TRBD1	CSAGDRGRNEQYF	TGCAGTGCCGGGGACAGGGGCCGGAACGAGCAGTACTTC
few	TRBV12-3/TRBV12-4	TRBJ1-5	.	CASGNLNQPQHF	TGTGCCAGCGGTAACCTTAATCAGCCCCAGCATTTT
many	TRBV15	TRBJ1-6	.	CATSRDPARQIYNSPLHF	TGTGCCACCAGCAGAGATCCCGCCCGACAGATCTATAATTCACCCCTCCACTTT
.	TRBV6-6	TRBJ2-2	.	CASSYQLSGELFF	TGTGCCAGCAGTTACCAGCTCTCCGGGGAGCTGTTTTTT
few	TRBV5-1	TRBJ1-1	.	CASSSRGRPEAFF	TGCGCCAGCAGCTCCAGGGGAAGGCCTGAAGCTTTCTTT
few	TRBV29-1	TRBJ1-1	.	CSVVLAEAFF	TGCAGCGTTGTGTTGGCTGAAGCTTTCTTT
once	TRBV27	TRBJ1-1	TRBD1	CASSSSGGWVTEAFF	TGTGCCAGCAGTTCATCAGGGGGCTGGGTCACTGAAGCTTTCTTT
many	TRBV12-5	TRBJ2-3	.	CASGPDVTDTQYF	TGTGCTAGTGGTCCGGACGTTACAGATACGCAGTATTTT
many	TRBV7-8	TRBJ1-4	.	CASSLWPGENEKLFF	TGTGCCAGCAGCTTATGGCCCGGCGAGAATGAAAAACTGTTTTTT
.	TRBV12-3/TRBV12-4	TRBJ2-2	.	CASTGGPPVGELFF	TGTGCCAGCACTGGCGGTCCTCCGGTAGGGGAGCTGTTTTTT
.	TRBV12-3/TRBV12-4	TRBJ2-6	.	CASSPQTGASSGANVLTF	TGTGCCAGCAGTCCCCAGACCGGGGCGAGCTCTGGGGCCAACGTCCTGACTTTC
many	TRBV6-5	TRBJ2-1	TRBD1	CASRSGQGGSYNEQFF	TGTGCCAGCAGATCTGGACAGGGGGGGTCCTACAATGAGCAGTTCTTC
.	TRBV14	TRBJ2-2	.	CASSQELLNTGELFF	TGTGCCAGCAGCCAAGAATTGCTTAACACCGGGGAGCTGTTTTTT
.	TRBV2	TRBJ1-4	.	CASHPSPASNGKLFF	TGTGCCAGTCACCCCTCTCCAGCCTCGAACGGAAAACTGTTTTTT
.	TRBV4-2	TRBJ1-5	.	CASSQDRTTSNQPQHF	TGTGCCAGCAGCCAAGATAGGACAACCAGCAATCAGCCCCAGCATTTT
few	TRBV3-1	TRBJ1-4	.	CASSQPPTEKLFF	TGTGCCAGCAGCCAACCCCCGACAGAAAAACTGTTTTTT
.	TRBV28	TRBJ2-3	TRBD2	CASSRLAGEDTQYF	TGTGCCAGCAGTCGACTAGCGGGAGAAGATACGCAGTATTTT
many	TRBV7-2	TRBJ1-5	TRBD1	CASSPQGSSNQPQHF	TGTGCCAGCAGCCCACAGGGGTCTAGCAATCAGCCCCAGCATTTT
many	TRBV20-1	TRBJ2-7	.	CSARDGFPGVVSEQYF	TGCAGTGCTAGAGATGGTTTCCCGGGAGTCGTGTCCGAGCAGTACTTC
many	TRBV7-8	TRBJ2-7	.	CASSARVDYEQYF	TGTGCCAGCAGCGCCAGAGTAGACTACGAGCAGTACTTC
.	TRBV5-1	TRBJ2-3	TRBD2	CASSLQVAGAGADTQYF	TGCGCCAGCAGCCTCCAGGTAGCGGGGGCCGGAGCAGATACGCAGTATTTT
many	TRBV20-1	TRBJ2-7	TRBD1	CSAMQGAYEQYF	TGCAGTGCTATGCAGGGGGCCTACGAGCAGTACTTC
many	TRBV10-3	TRBJ1-5	.	CAISESRGNQPQHF	TGTGCCATCAGTGAGTCGAGGGGCAATCAGCCCCAGCATTTT
few	TRBV5-6	TRBJ2-7	TRBD1	CASRPWDRDEQYF	TGTGCCAGCAGACCTTGGGACAGGGACGAGCAGTACTTC
.	TRBV5-1	TRBJ2-2	TRBD2	CASSPAGLAGVRELFF	TGCGCCAGCAGCCCAGCCGGACTAGCGGGAGTCCGGGAGCTGTTTTTT
few	TRBV20-1	TRBJ1-6	.	CSASGTGLSSPLHF	TGCAGTGCTAGTGGTACAGGACTTAGCTCACCCCTCCACTTT
many	TRBV5-4	TRBJ2-1	TRBD2	CASSLRREAGNEQFF	TGTGCCAGCAGCTTGAGGCGGGAGGCGGGAAATGAGCAGTTCTTC
many	TRBV4-1	TRBJ2-7	.	CASSQRGSPAQGEQYF	TGCGCCAGCAGCCAGAGAGGGTCACCGGCACAGGGCGAGCAGTACTTC
many	TRBV7-9	TRBJ2-7	.	CASSLGGALYEQYF	TGTGCCAGCAGCTTAGGAGGCGCCCTCTACGAGCAGTACTTC
many	TRBV7-3	TRBJ2-1	.	CASSLGLGRSSYNEQFF	TGTGCCAGCAGCTTGGGTTTAGGGCGGAGCTCCTACAATGAGCAGTTCTTC
many	TRBV7-3	TRBJ2-1	.	CASRRSRGSYNEQFF	TGTGCCAGCAGACGATCTAGAGGTTCCTACAATGAGCAGTTCTTC
many	TRBV12-3/TRBV12-4	TRBJ2-7	.	CASSNSGTYEQYF	TGTGCCAGCAGCAATTCCGGGACCTACGAGCAGTACTTC
.	TRBV4-2	TRBJ1-5	TRBD1	CASSQVPGQGYSNQPQHF	TGTGCCAGCAGCCAAGTACCGGGACAGGGGTATAGCAATCAGCCCCAGCATTTT
.	TRBV3-1	TRBJ2-7	TRBD1	CASSQGRTGAQSYEQYF	TGTGCCAGCAGCCAAGGTCGGACAGGGGCCCAATCCTACGAGCAGTACTTC